Presented here are 13 T cell receptor beta chains from one specimen sequenced in a study of T cell responses to AZD1222 COVID-19 vaccine. Profiled with immunoSEQ multiplex PCR; TCRdb holds only in-frame clones, not every one. This sample has approximately 100,000 clones; roughly 90% occur once, and the top ten carry approximately 19%. The source material was peripheral blood, sampled on day 0 of AZD1222 vaccination. The receptors originated from an adult in good health.

This clone came up many times. This rearrangement joins TRBV2 to TRBJ1-1; D not resolved. The germline V and J ends were trimmed by 1 base and 4 bases, with 10 bases remaining between them. Looked up from germline, CDR1 is SNHLY and CDR2 is FYNNEI. This CDR3 is 14 amino acids long. The CDR3 sequence: CASSEERSSTEAFF. CDR3 in DNA: TGTGCCAGCAGTGAAGAAAGATCCAGCACTGAAGCTTTCTTT.

The chain recombines TRBV29-1 with TRBJ1-3; 8 bases are a match to TRBD1. Trimming removed 6 bases from V and 4 bases from J; junction bases left unmatched: 2. Germline lookup yields CDR1 SQVTM and CDR2 ANQGSEA. The CDR3 sequence is 12 residues long. For the CDR3, the DNA is TGCAGCGTAACAGGGGGGGGAAACACCATATATTTT. It is translated as CSVTGGGNTIYF. Looking up the rest from reference TRBV29-1 and TRBJ1-3 gives the full variable domain: SAVISQKPSRDICQRGTSLTIQCQVDSQVTMMFWYRQQPGQSLTLIATANQGSEATYESGFVIDKFPISRPNLTFSTLTVSNMSPEDSSIYLCSVTGGGNTIYFGEGSWLTVV.

The gene calls are TRBV3-1 (or the pseudogene TRBV3-2) and TRBJ1-1; possible D gene TRBD1, 5 bases. Germline-derived CDR1 and CDR2 are LGHDT and YNNKEL (reference sequence). V was shortened by 4 bases and J by 8 bases, with 17 bases between the two germline ends. The CDR3 length is 14 residues. The CDR3 loop is CASSPLIRGVEAFF. The CDR3 nucleotides read TGTGCCAGCAGCCCACTCATTCGGGGGGTCGAAGCTTTCTTT.

The chain couples TRBV6-5 to TRBJ2-2, with D perhaps TRBD2 (5 bases). V was clipped by 2 bases and J by 2 bases, with 6 bases between them. Germline CDR1 MNHEY, CDR2 SVGAGI. This CDR3 spans 14 amino acids. DNA for the CDR3: TGTGCCAGCAGTTACCGGGATAACACCGGGGAGCTGTTTTTT. Amino acids: CASSYRDNTGELFF.

The sample holds one count of this clone. V and J are TRBV7-3 and TRBJ2-5, with D perhaps matching TRBD1 (6 bases). The CDR3 runs 14 residues. Germline V gene data show CDR1 as SGHTA and CDR2 as FQGTGA. V was cut by 5 bases and J by 2 bases, with 12 bases left in between. CDR3 residues: CASSPRTDQETQYF. The CDR3 DNA follows: TGTGCCAGCAGCCCCCGGACAGATCAAGAGACCCAGTACTTC.

The chain couples TRBV10-2 to TRBJ2-3; a possible D gene is TRBD1 (5 bases). Trimming cost V 8 bases and J 6 bases, with 12 bases left between them. CDR1 and CDR2 (germline): WSHSY, SAAADI. This CDR3 spans 12 amino acids. CDR3 sequence: CASVGRGDTQYF. The DNA for the CDR3 is TGCGCCAGCGTAGGAAGGGGCGATACGCAGTATTTT.

The chain uses TRBV27 and TRBJ1-2; D may be TRBD1 (5 bases). This CDR3 is 17 amino acids long. V shed 5 bases and J shed 0 bases, with 19 bases lying between them. Germline CDR1 and CDR2: MNHEY and SMNVEV (reference sequence). The CDR3 sequence is CASSQQIQGLANYGYTF. The CDR3 DNA follows: TGTGCCAGCAGTCAACAAATTCAGGGTCTAGCTAACTATGGCTACACCTTC.

The rearrangement links TRBV6-5 to TRBJ1-1; D is possibly TRBD1 (5 bases). CDR1 MNHEY and CDR2 SVGAGI come from the germline V gene. Trimming took 6 bases from V and 1 from J, leaving 12 bases between them. This CDR3 is 14 amino acids long. DNA for the CDR3: TGTGCCAGCAGCCTCCACGACAGGAACACTGAAGCTTTCTTT. Amino acid sequence: CASSLHDRNTEAFF.

The chain employs TRBV5-1 and TRBJ1-1, with D uncertain. CDR3 length: 14 amino acids. Deletions cut 5 bases from V and 0 bases from J, with 11 bases between. Germline loops: CDR1 SGHRS, CDR2 YFSETQ. The chain's CDR3 is CASRRDEVNTEAFF. DNA for the CDR3: TGCGCCAGCAGGAGAGATGAAGTGAACACTGAAGCTTTCTTT.

The CDR3 region is CASSPNSPMGGYTF. Here the CDR3 DNA reads TGTGCCAGCAGCCCCAACAGCCCTATGGGGGGCTACACCTTC. The gene calls are TRBV6-5 and TRBJ1-2; D unclear. The CDR3 is 14 amino acids. Germline CDR1 MNHEY, CDR2 SVGAGI. V shed 6 bases and J shed 8 bases, with 19 bases lying between them.

V and J are TRBV6-2 or TRBV6-3 and TRBJ2-3, with D perhaps given as TRBD1 or TRBD2 (6 bases each). Germline lookup yields CDR1 MNHEY and CDR2 SVGEGT. The CDR3 has 14 amino acids. Trimming removed 5 bases at V and 2 bases at J, with 11 bases between. The DNA of the CDR3 is TGTGCCAGCAGTGGGGGGCGGTTCACAGATACGCAGTATTTT. Translated: CASSGGRFTDTQYF.

The V gene is TRBV9, the J gene TRBJ1-2, with TRBD1 matching over 7 bases. This CDR3 comprises 18 residues. Germline CDR1 and CDR2: SGDLS and YYNGEE. J gave up 4 bases and V 0 bases, and 15 bases lay outside the gene matches. The CDR3 spells CASSVASTSTGLAYGYTF. CDR3 in DNA: TGTGCCAGCAGCGTAGCTTCAACATCGACAGGGTTGGCCTATGGCTACACCTTC.

This chain joins TRBV3-1 (or the pseudogene TRBV3-2) and TRBJ1-2; 8 bases fit TRBD1. In germline, CDR1 is LGHDT, CDR2 YNNKEL (reference sequence). The CDR3 consists of 13 residues. V trimming: 6 bases; J trimming: 8 bases; junction bases outside the gene matches: 8. As DNA, the CDR3 is TGTGCCAGCAGGAGACAGGGGTCGGGGGGCTACACCTTC. It specifies CASRRQGSGGYTF.